This TCR beta chain comes out of a study of CD8 T cells in ankylosing spondylitis (dated by TCRdb to between 2016 and 2019). Regarding the research as a whole: The study profiled T cell receptor beta repertoires in healthy donors and ankylosing spondylitis patients to find disease-linked TCR variants. The full study cohort was made up of about 25 ankylosing spondylitis patients and around 100 healthy donors. Peripheral blood samples were taken, and synovial fluid was additionally collected from ankylosing spondylitis patients.

This sample was sequenced with an Illumina HiSeq 2500. Quantitative 5'-RACE with molecular barcodes was the method used to prepare the TCR beta libraries. The original pipeline was this. Disease-linked TCR variants were identified with a new computational method built on a probabilistic model of VDJ rearrangement. TCRdb reprocessed the public reads (quality trimming at Q25 with fastp, clone calling with MiXCR) and kept in-frame beta chains. Here each entry gathers all rows of one CDR3 protein and keeps the most common genes and DNA. The V and J calls and clone size are TCRdb's, not the authors'. The sample includes under 300,000 distinct CDR3 sequences, with 15% to 20% observed a single time. The top ten hold over 25% of the sample. In regard to this clonotype: Its antigen has not been determined. Nothing much larger sits one base from this clone, and base qualities are not available.

Trimming at the junction amounts to 6 bases on V and 0 bases on J, and the germline ends lie 19 bases apart. The CDR3 runs 17 residues from the cysteine to the phenylalanine. Of all the DNA, just the CDR3 is kept, 51 bases in frame from base 1. Sequences MNHEY (CDR1) and SMNVEV (CDR2) are obtained from the germline V gene (reference sequence). The paper's findings and limits, for the study overall: Blood from ankylosing spondylitis patients appeared to be characterized by a TCR beta motif made up of several highly homologous amino acid variants. Some of the motif variants had been reported before in the synovial fluid and blood of reactive arthritis patients, a finding that suggests common disease-initiation mechanisms. The disease-linked clones showed a CD8+ phenotype and occurred at relatively low frequencies in peripheral blood. The disease-linked clones were reported as significantly enriched in matched synovial fluid samples from ankylosing spondylitis patients.

This chain is built from TRBV27 and TRBJ2-3; 5 matching bases give a weak D call of TRBD2. The sequenced material came from blood, either unsorted or a sorted T cell fraction (not recorded which). The origin of this receptor is a male donor with ankylosing spondylitis or in good health (not recorded which). The DNA sequence is given as TGTGCCAGCAGCCTTTACCCTAGCTCGGGTAGCACAGATACGCAGTATTTT. Its coded protein is CASSLYPSSGSTDTQYF.